Listed here are 15 T cell receptor delta chains from one sample, sequenced in a study of gamma-delta T cells after stem cell transplantation. TCRdb processed the RT-PCR reads again with the CATT caller. Of 13,000 to 15,000 delta-chain clones listed, roughly 30% are singletons. The sequenced sample consisted of gamma-delta T cells. The receptor set was obtained from a human donor. It is not recorded whose cells these are; they may come from a transplant donor.

The chain is built from TRDV2 and TRDJ3; 8 bases match TRDD3. CDR1 is GEAIGNYY and CDR2 is EKD in the germline V gene. The CDR3 is 24 amino acids. The V segment lost 3 bases and the J segment 0 bases; nucleotides outside the gene matches: 24. CDR3 region: CACDPILSCAILGGRSWDTRQMFF. The DNA of the CDR3 is TGTGCCTGTGACCCCATTTTATCCTGCGCCATACTGGGGGGTCGCTCCTGGGACACCCGACAGATGTTTTTC.

This chain links TRDV1 with TRDJ3; 13 bases fit TRDD3. CDR1 and CDR2 from the germline V gene are TSWWSYY and QGS. The CDR3 runs to 20 residues. V lost 5 bases, J lost 4 bases, and 11 bases stayed unmatched. CDR3: CALGNGVLGDTEWDTRQMFF. In DNA, the CDR3 is TGTGCTCTTGGGAATGGAGTACTGGGGGATACGGAATGGGACACCCGACAGATGTTTTTC.

This clone was recorded a few times. The chain carries TRDV2 and TRDJ2; TRDD3 aligns across 13 bases. CDR1 and CDR2 from the germline V gene are GEAIGNYY and EKD. The CDR3 contains 18 residues. With 0 bases clipped from V and 2 bases from J, the junction kept 5 bases outside the gene matches. The CDR3 DNA sequence: TGTGCCTGTGACACCTTACTGGGGGATACGCTGTTGACAGCACAACTCTTCTTT. Protein sequence: CACDTLLGDTLLTAQLFF.

The gene calls are TRDV1 and TRDJ1; 11 positions match TRDD3. J gave up 7 bases and V 2 bases, and 18 bases lay outside the gene matches. This CDR3 spans 19 amino acids. Looked up from germline, CDR1 is TSWWSYY and CDR2 is QGS. Here the CDR3 reads CALGEGDPRLWGIPGKLIF. The DNA of the CDR3 is TGTGCTCTTGGGGAAGGAGATCCGCGCCTCTGGGGGATACCTGGTAAACTCATCTTT.

About this clone: The junction does not match germline at one end; this may be a read error. V and J are TRDV1 and TRDJ2, with 9 bases that match TRDD3. From germline, CDR1 is TSWWSYY and CDR2 QGS. The CDR3 has 24 amino acids. The CDR3 DNA reads TGTGCTCTTGGGAAGCGAGGATGGGGGGCACCTACTGGGGGACAAAAAGGGCTGACAGCAAAACTCTTCTTT. It codes for CALGKRGWGAPTGGQKGLTAKLFF.

This clone was found a few times. The rearrangement uses TRDV1 and TRDJ1; 11 bases are a match to TRDD3. V was clipped by 5 bases and J by 0 bases; unmatched bases: 26. The germline CDR1 and CDR2 sequences are TSWWSYY and QGS. The CDR3 runs 23 residues. The CDR3 DNA sequence: TGTGCTCTTGGGAATTGGAACGCGAAGTGGGGGATACGGAGGCCTCGGTACACCGATAAACTCATCTTT. Its translation: CALGNWNAKWGIRRPRYTDKLIF.

The sample holds a few counts of this clone. The CDR3 sequence is CASLTGSYTITDKLIF. The CDR3 nucleotides read TGTGCCTCTTTGACTGGGTCCTATACCATTACCGATAAACTCATCTTT. The chain carries TRDV3 and TRDJ1; a possible D gene is TRDD3 (6 bases). CDR3 length: 16 residues. Germline CDR1 and CDR2: TVYSNPD and GDNSRS (reference sequence). Trimming left V 4 bases short and J 2 bases short, with 23 bases between.

As to this clone: Other DNA sequences in the sample encode the same CDR3. The chain links TRDV2 to TRDJ3, with a tentative D call TRDD3 (5 bases). The V end lost 0 bases, the J end lost 0 bases, and 14 bases lay between the germline ends. The CDR3 extends over 19 amino acids. From germline, CDR1 is GEAIGNYY and CDR2 EKD. CDR3 sequence: CACDTGGYRSSWDTRQMFF. In nucleotides, the CDR3 is TGTGCCTGTGACACCGGGGGTTACCGTAGCTCCTGGGACACCCGACAGATGTTTTTC.

A few counts support this clone. The chain joins TRDV1 to TRDJ1; the match to TRDD3 covers 11 bases. CDR1 and CDR2 from the germline V gene are TSWWSYY and QGS. This CDR3 comprises 19 residues. After removal of 3 bases from V and 2 bases from J, the junction contained 14 bases not matched to a gene. CDR3 sequence reads: CALGENTSVGDTATDKLIF. DNA for the CDR3: TGTGCTCTTGGGGAGAACACGTCCGTGGGGGATACGGCTACCGATAAACTCATCTTT.

Concerning this clone itself: A far larger clone is one nucleotide away, so this likely arose from a read error. The chain couples TRDV2 to TRDJ3; 12 bases are a match to TRDD3. The CDR3 is made up of 18 amino acids. The germline CDR1 and CDR2 sequences are GEAIGNYY and EKD. CDR3 sequence (DNA): TGTGCCTGTGACACCGTACTGGGGGATACCTGGGACACCCTACAGATGTTTTTC. Translation: CACDTVLGDTWDTLQMFF.

This clone was seen a handful of times. The chain links TRDV2 to TRDJ3; TRDD3 aligns across 9 bases. This CDR3 has 23 amino acids. Unmatched junction bases numbered 22, after V lost 5 bases and J lost 0 bases. Per germline, CDR1 GEAIGNYY and CDR2 EKD. In nucleotides, the CDR3 is TGTGCCTGTGTGCCCCTGGGAAGTACTGGGGATACGCAGAACTCCTGGGACACCCGACAGATGTTTTTC. Its protein product is CACVPLGSTGDTQNSWDTRQMFF.

The rearrangement joins TRDV1 to TRDJ1, with 8 positions matching TRDD3. Trimming at V came to 11 bases and at J to 1 base, leaving 24 bases not matched to a gene. The germline V gene encodes CDR1 TSWWSYY and CDR2 QGS. The CDR3 is made up of 19 amino acids. The CDR3 loop reads CAIETTTLGGPGVTDKLIF. The CDR3 nucleotides read TGTGCTATTGAGACCACTACACTGGGGGGACCCGGGGTCACCGATAAACTCATCTTT.

V usage is TRDV1 and J usage is TRDJ1, with D possibly TRDD3 on 5 matching bases. Germline V lookup: CDR1 TSWWSYY, CDR2 QGS. Trimming took off 11 bases at V and 0 bases at J, with 22 bases between the two ends. The CDR3 is 16 residues long. Written as DNA, the CDR3 is TGTGCTAGTGGGGAATGGGTGGGATCGGACACCGATAAACTCATCTTT. Protein: CASGEWVGSDTDKLIF.

This chain uses TRDV1 with TRDJ2; 9 positions agree with TRDD2. There are 23 residues in the CDR3. Germline V gives CDR1 TSWWSYY, CDR2 QGS. The V and J ends lost 2 bases and 0 bases, in that order; junction bases with no gene match: 22. The DNA of the CDR3 is TGTGCTCTTGGGGAATGCAACCTTCCTACCTATGGGGGACCATGCGCTTTGACAGCACAACTCTTCTTT. This codes for CALGECNLPTYGGPCALTAQLFF.

This clone was counted a few times. The protein here is the DNA translation, as the TCRdb protein differs from it at residue 13. The rearrangement uses TRDV2 and TRDJ2; TRDD3 aligns across 10 bases. There are 16 residues in the CDR3. Germline V CDR1 and CDR2: GEAIGNYY, EKD. CDR3 loop: CACDTVGDTLTAKLFF. DNA for the CDR3: TGTGCCTGTGACACCGTGGGGGATACTTTGACAGCAAAACTCTTCTTT.